This TCR beta chain was identified during a study of T-cell reconstitution after alpha-beta-depleted transplantation in children (TCRdb year 2016). Context from the whole study: Using TCR repertoire profiling, the study quantitatively followed how T-cell immune reconstitution unfolded in children after TCRalphabeta/CD19-depleted allogeneic hematopoietic cell transplantation.

In light of the paper, this sample's treatment or condition label describes: allogeneic hematopoietic cell transplantation with graft depleted of TCRalphabeta T cells and CD19 B cells. Transplant recipients were children who received TCRalphabeta/CD19-depleted allogeneic hematopoietic cell grafts. This clonotype was seen at least ten times. The clone's antigen remains unknown. No base qualities exist here, and no much larger clone lies one base off it. The library was prepared using PCR. Sequencing instrument: Illumina HiSeq 2500. TCR libraries were prepared with molecular barcoding, using unique molecular identifiers to normalize TCRbeta repertoire quantification. TCRdb took the public reads, trimmed them with fastp at Q25, ran MiXCR for clone calling and kept in-frame beta chains. A single entry per CDR3 protein holds the most common genes and DNA from its merged rows. The sample table records some 300,000 distinct CDR3 sequences; over 9% of these occur just once. Of the sample, 7.5% falls within the top ten clones.

Paper-wide results and their limitations: The apparently early alphabetaT-cell count recovery about two months after transplant was reportedly dependent on only several hundred rapidly expanded clones derived from non-depleted graft cells. In some patients, the high TCRbeta diversity seen at day 60 was put down to recipient T cells and intrathymic progenitors that had survived conditioning. Over subsequent months, a decline in hyperexpanded clone frequencies was noted, and after one year, T-cell counts and TCRbeta diversity were mostly ascribed to newly produced T cells.

The CDR3 goes from the cysteine to the phenylalanine over 16 residues. Only the CDR3 DNA is retained, 48 bases long and in frame from the first base. The V end gives up 4 bases and the J end 6 bases, leaving 15 bases in the junction not matched to a gene. The germline V gene (reference sequence) yields SGHNT for CDR1 and YYREEE for CDR2. The rearrangement joined TRBV5-4 to TRBJ2-7; 8 bases in the junction line up with TRBD1. This TCR came from a boy younger than two with acute myeloid leukemia, due to receive a stem cell transplant. This material consisted of PBMCs, taken before TCRalphabeta/CD19-depleted stem cell transplant. The DNA sequence is as follows: TGTGCCAGCAGCCCCGGAGGGACAGGTACACCGGGCGAGCAGTACTTC. This gives the protein CASSPGGTGTPGEQYF.